This T cell receptor (beta chain) originates from a study of blood T cell repertoires in COVID-19. Study-level information: Both acute and convalescent COVID-19 samples were obtained from the United States, Italy and Spain.

TCRdb's copy holds only in-frame clones and misses some; the assay was immunoSEQ multiplex PCR. The data hold roughly 380,000 clones, with 75% to 90% observed a single time. The germline V gene encodes CDR1 LGHDT and CDR2 YNNKEL (reference sequence). The CDR3 is 12 residues long. Trimming took off 5 bases at V and 9 bases at J, with 14 bases between the two ends. This TCR came from a woman in her thirties or forties with COVID-19, enrolled during active disease. The gene calls are TRBV3-1 (or the pseudogene TRBV3-2) and TRBJ2-7, with D possibly being TRBD1 (5 bases). The sequenced material came from peripheral blood. The CDR3 is CASSSQGHRQYF. DNA of the CDR3: TGTGCCAGCAGCTCGCAGGGCCATAGGCAGTACTTC.